This T cell receptor (beta chain) was recorded in a study of blood T cell repertoires in COVID-19 (dated by TCRdb to the early 2020s). Regarding the complete study: Samples from collaborators originated in the United States, Italy and Spain and spanned both the acute and convalescent phases of COVID-19. Nearly every sample came with metadata listing a de-identified subject ID, COVID-19 status, age in years and sex. Samples came from the ongoing ImmuneRACE study (first 160 participants) plus 1,254 subjects from 6 global collaborators. Where available, HLA class I and class II types were taken from metadata supplied by the sample provider and were not determined by assay-based typing. The repertoires were released in a freely available public database intended as a resource for research on the immune response to SARS-CoV-2. Subjects who had been exposed to COVID-19, were actively infected with it, or had recovered from it provided the deeply sampled blood TCRbeta repertoires that made up the dataset. The prospective study material was composed of cDNA or gDNA derived from T cells, B-cell-depleted T cells, or PBMCs. What the study reported, not specific to this receptor: The amount of clinical and demographic metadata varied by source and participant and was provided uncurated.

Trimming removed 2 bases from V and 9 bases from J, leaving 13 bases between the germline ends. Inclusive of the bounding cysteine and phenylalanine, the CDR3 is 13 residues long. The CDR3 DNA has 39 bases and is translated from base 1. Sequences ENHRY (CDR1) and SYGVKD (CDR2) are obtained from the germline V gene. This clone was seen once. The antigen this receptor binds is unknown. No clone much larger than this one lies a single base away; base qualities are absent. Enrolling through a virtual design, the prospective study's participants ranged in age from about 18 to 89 years and lived across 24 United States geographic areas. Cohort assignment in the prospective study relied on participant-reported clinical history from a screening survey and a study questionnaire. Exposed participants were defined as having been in contact with someone with a PCR-confirmed or clinician-diagnosed COVID-19 case within 2 weeks of study entry. Each participant in the prospective study had whole blood, serum and a nasopharyngeal or oropharyngeal swab collected by mobile phlebotomists. Additional blood draws and questionnaires over an approximately two-month period could optionally be provided by prospective study participants. Prospective study blood samples were shipped either frozen or at room temperature before DNA extraction.

The immunoSEQ Assay, a bias-controlled multiplex PCR, was used to amplify TCRbeta CDR3 regions from genomic DNA. Per the source publication's procedure: The number of nucleated cells in each sample was estimated from the amplification of reference gene primers within the assay. To quantify the absolute abundance of each unique TCRbeta CDR3 rearrangement, sequence reads were collapsed and filtered. Productive Simpson clonality was computed per sample as the square root of Simpson's diversity index over productive rearrangements. Held by TCRdb, this immuneACCESS table contains in-frame sequences only and omits some clones. Under half of the omission traces to an unresolved V gene where checked; the cause of the rest is unknown. That table furnishes V, J and clone size, whereas the DNA furnished D and trimming. The sample records 230,000 or so clones, about 88% of which are singletons. Clones ranked in the top ten supply under 8% of the sample.

The TCR originated in a woman in her 50s who had been exposed to COVID-19. Sequencing input: PBMCs or T cells enriched from blood (not recorded which). The chain joins TRBV10-3 to TRBJ1-1, and perhaps TRBD1 as D gene, on 5 matching bases. The CDR3: CAISEGGVVKAFF. In nucleotides, the sequence is TGTGCCATCAGTGAGGGGGGGGTGGTAAAAGCTTTCTTT.